Reported below is one TCR beta chain. Here immunoSEQ multiplex PCR was the method, and the copy in TCRdb shows in-frame clones only, minus some. This sample has around 69,000 clones, with 91% found just once. V lost 4 bases to trimming and J lost 3 bases; unmatched junction nucleotides: 1. This CDR3 comprises 14 residues. Per the germline V gene, CDR1 is MNHEY and CDR2 is SVGAGI. These data originate in a study of T cell changes during pregnancy in multiple sclerosis. This chain connects TRBV6-5 to TRBJ1-1; TRBD1 matches 11 bases. The sequence was obtained from a female donor with multiple sclerosis, enrolled in a pregnancy study. This sample comprised CD8+ T cells from peripheral blood mononuclear cells, obtained before pregnancy. CDR3 DNA: TGTGCCAGCAGTTGGACAGGGGGCGACACTGAAGCTTTCTTT. This translates into CASSWTGGDTEAFF.